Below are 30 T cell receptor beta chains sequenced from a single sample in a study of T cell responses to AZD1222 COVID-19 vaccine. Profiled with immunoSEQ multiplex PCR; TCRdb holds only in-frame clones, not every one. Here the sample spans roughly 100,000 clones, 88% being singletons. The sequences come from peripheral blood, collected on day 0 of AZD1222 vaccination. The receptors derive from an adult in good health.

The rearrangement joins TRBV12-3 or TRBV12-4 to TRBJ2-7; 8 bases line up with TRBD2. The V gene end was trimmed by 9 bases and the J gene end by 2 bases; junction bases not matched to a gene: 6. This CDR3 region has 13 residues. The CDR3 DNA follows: TGTGCCAGTACCCTCGGGAGGGCCTACGAGCAGTACTTC. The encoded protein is CASTLGRAYEQYF.

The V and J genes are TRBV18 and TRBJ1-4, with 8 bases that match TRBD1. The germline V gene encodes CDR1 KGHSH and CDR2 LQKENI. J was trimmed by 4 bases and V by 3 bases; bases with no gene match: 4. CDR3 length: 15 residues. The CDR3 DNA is TGTGCCAGCTCACCTGGGACAGGAAGTAATGAAAAACTGTTTTTT. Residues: CASSPGTGSNEKLFF.

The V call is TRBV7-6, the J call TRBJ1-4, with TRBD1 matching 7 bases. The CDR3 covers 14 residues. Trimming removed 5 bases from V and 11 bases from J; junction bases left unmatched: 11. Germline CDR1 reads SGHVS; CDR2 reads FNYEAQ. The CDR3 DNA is TGTGCCAGCAGCCAAGGACAGGCTGCGTGGAAACTGTTTTTT. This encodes CASSQGQAAWKLFF.

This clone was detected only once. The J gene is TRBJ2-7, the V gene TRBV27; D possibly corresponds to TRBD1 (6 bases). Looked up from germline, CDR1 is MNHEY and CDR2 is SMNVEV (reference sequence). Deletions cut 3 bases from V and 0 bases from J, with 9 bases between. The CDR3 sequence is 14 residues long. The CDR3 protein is CASSFRGSSYEQYF. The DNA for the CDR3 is TGTGCCAGCAGTTTCAGGGGAAGCTCCTACGAGCAGTACTTC.

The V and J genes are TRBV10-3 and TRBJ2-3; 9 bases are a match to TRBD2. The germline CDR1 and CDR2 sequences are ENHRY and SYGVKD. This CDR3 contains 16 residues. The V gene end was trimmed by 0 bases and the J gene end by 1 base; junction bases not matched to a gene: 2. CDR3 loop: CAISESASGGTDTQYF. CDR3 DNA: TGTGCCATCAGTGAGTCTGCTAGCGGGGGCACAGATACGCAGTATTTT.

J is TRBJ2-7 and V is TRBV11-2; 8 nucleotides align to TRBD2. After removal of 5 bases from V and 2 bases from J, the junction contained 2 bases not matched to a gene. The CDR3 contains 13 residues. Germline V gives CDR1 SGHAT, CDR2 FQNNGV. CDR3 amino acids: CASSLSGTYEQYF. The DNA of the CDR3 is TGTGCCAGCAGCCTTAGCGGGACCTACGAGCAGTACTTC.

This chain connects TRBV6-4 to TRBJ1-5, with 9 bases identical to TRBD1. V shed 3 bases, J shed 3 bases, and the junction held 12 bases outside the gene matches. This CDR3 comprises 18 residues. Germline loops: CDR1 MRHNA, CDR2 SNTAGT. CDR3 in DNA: TGTGCCAGCAGTGATGATTGGGACAGGGTCCCTTACAATCAGCCCCAGCATTTT. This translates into CASSDDWDRVPYNQPQHF.

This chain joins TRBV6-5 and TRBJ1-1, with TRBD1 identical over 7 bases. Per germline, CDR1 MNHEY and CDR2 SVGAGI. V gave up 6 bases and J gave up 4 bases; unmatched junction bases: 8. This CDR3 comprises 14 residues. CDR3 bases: TGTGCCAGCAGCTCCTCGACAGGGCGCACTGAAGCTTTCTTT. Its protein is CASSSSTGRTEAFF.

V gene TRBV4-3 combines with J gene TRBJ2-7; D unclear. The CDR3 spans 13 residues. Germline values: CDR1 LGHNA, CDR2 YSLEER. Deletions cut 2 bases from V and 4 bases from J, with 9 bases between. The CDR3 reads CASSQRREYEQYF. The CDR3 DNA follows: TGCGCCAGCAGCCAAAGGCGAGAATACGAGCAGTACTTC.

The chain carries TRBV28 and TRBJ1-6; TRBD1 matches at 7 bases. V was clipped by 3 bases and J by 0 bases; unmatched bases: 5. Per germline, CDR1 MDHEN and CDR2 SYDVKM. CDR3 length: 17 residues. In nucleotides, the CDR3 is TGTGCCAGCAGTTTCCCCAGGGGGAGCTCCTATAATTCACCCCTCCACTTT. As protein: CASSFPRGSSYNSPLHF.

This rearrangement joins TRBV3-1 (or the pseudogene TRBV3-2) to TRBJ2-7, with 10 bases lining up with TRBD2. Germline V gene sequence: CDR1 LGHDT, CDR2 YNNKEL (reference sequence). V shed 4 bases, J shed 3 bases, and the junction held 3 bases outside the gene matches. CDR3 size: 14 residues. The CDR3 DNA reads TGTGCCAGCAGCCTTTCTAGCGGGAGCTACGAGCAGTACTTC. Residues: CASSLSSGSYEQYF.

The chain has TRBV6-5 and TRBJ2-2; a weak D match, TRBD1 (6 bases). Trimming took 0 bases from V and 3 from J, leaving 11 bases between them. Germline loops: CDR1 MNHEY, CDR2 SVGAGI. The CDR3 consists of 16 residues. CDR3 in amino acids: CASSYSVGHDTGELFF. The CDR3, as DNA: TGTGCCAGCAGTTACTCGGTGGGACATGACACCGGGGAGCTGTTTTTT.

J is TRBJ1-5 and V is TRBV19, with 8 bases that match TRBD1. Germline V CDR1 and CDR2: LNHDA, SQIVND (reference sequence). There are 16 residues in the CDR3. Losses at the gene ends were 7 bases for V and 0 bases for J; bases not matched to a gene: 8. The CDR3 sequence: CASTEGQVNSNQPQHF. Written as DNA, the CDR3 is TGTGCCAGTACCGAGGGACAGGTTAATAGCAATCAGCCCCAGCATTTT.

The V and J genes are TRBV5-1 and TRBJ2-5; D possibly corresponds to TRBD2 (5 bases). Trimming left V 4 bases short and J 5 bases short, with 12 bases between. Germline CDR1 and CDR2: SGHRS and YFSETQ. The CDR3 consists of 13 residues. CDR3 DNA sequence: TGCGCCAGCAGCCCCGGATCGGGGGAGACCCAGTACTTC. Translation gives CASSPGSGETQYF.

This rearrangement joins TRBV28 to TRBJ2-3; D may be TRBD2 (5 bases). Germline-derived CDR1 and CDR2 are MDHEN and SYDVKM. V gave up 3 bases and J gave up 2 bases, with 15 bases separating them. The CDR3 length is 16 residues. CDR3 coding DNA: TGTGCCAGCAGTTTTGAGAGGGCTGGGCTCACAGATACGCAGTATTTT. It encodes CASSFERAGLTDTQYF.

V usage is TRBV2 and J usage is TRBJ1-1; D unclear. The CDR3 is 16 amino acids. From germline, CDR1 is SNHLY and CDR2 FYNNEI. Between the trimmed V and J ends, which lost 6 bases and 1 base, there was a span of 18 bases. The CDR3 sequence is CASSLPVTQRNTEAFF. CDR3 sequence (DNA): TGTGCCAGCAGCCTACCCGTCACTCAGAGGAACACTGAAGCTTTCTTT.

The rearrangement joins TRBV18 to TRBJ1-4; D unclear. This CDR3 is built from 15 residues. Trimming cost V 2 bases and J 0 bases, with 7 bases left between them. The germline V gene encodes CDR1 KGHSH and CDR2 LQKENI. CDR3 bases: TGTGCCAGCTCACCAGCGGGATCAACTAATGAAAAACTGTTTTTT. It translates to CASSPAGSTNEKLFF.

CDR3 protein: CASSPGPDQYF. CDR3 coding DNA: TGTGCCAGCAGTCCCGGACCCGACCAGTACTTC. The V and J genes are TRBV2 and TRBJ2-7, with D unresolved. The V end lost 5 bases, the J end lost 10 bases, and 12 bases lay between the germline ends. Germline V gene lookup returns CDR1 SNHLY and CDR2 FYNNEI. This CDR3 has 11 residues.

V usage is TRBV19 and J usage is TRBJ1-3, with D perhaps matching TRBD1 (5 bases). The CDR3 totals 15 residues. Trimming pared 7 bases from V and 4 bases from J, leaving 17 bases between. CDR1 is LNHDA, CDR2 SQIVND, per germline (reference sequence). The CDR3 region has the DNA TGTGCCAGTAACACCCCAGGGCCGTTCGGAAACACCATATATTTT. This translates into CASNTPGPFGNTIYF.

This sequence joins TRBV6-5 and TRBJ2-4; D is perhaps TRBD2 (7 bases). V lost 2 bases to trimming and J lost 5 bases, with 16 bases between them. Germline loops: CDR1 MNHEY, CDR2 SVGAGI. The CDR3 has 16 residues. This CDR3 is CASSYGAGAAQNIQYF. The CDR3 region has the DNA TGTGCCAGCAGTTACGGGGCGGGGGCGGCCCAAAACATTCAGTACTTC.

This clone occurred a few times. CDR3 amino acids: CASSSPSGRYGDTQYF. The CDR3 DNA reads TGCGCCAGCAGTTCCCCCAGCGGACGCTACGGAGATACGCAGTATTTT. The J gene is TRBJ2-3, the V gene TRBV5-1, with D possibly being TRBD2 (5 bases). CDR1 is SGHRS, CDR2 YFSETQ, per germline. V lost 5 bases and J lost 5, with 21 bases in between. CDR3 size: 16 residues.

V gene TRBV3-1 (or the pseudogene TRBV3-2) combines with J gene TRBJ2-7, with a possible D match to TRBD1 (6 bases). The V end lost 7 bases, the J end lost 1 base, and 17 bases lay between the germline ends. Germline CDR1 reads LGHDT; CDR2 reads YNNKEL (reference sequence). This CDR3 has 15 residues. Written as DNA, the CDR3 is TGTGCCAGCATGTTCGCGACAGGCAAATCCTACGAGCAGTACTTC. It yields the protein CASMFATGKSYEQYF.

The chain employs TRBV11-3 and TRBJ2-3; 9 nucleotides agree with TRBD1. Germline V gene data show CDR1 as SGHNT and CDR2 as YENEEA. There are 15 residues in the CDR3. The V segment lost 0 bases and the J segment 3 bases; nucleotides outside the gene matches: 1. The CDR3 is CASSLEGTGTDTQYF. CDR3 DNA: TGTGCCAGCAGCTTAGAGGGGACAGGGACAGATACGCAGTATTTT.

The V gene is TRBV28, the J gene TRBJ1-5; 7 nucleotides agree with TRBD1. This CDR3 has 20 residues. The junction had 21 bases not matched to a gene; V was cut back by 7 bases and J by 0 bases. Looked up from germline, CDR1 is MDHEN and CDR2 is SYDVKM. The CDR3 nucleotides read TGTGCCAGCACCGGAGGGGGCAGAAGCCTACTAAGTTATAGCAATCAGCCCCAGCATTTT. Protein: CASTGGGRSLLSYSNQPQHF.

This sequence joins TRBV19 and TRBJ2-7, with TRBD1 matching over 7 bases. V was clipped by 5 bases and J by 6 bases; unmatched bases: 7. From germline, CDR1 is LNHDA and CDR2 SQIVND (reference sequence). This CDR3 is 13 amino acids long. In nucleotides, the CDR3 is TGTGCCAGTAGTCGAGACAGGGTGGCCGAGCAGTACTTC. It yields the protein CASSRDRVAEQYF.

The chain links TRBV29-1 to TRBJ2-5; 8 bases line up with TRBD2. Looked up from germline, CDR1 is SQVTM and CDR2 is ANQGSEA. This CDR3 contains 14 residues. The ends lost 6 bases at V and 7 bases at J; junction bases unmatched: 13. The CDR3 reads CSVGVGLGSGTQYF. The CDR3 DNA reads TGCAGCGTGGGGGTGGGACTAGGTTCGGGGACCCAGTACTTC.

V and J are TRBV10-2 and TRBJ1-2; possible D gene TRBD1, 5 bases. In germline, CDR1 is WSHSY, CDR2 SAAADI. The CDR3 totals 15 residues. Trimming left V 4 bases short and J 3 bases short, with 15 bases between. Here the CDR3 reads CASSVGRNGDYGYTF. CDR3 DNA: TGCGCCAGCAGTGTGGGGCGCAACGGGGACTATGGCTACACCTTC.

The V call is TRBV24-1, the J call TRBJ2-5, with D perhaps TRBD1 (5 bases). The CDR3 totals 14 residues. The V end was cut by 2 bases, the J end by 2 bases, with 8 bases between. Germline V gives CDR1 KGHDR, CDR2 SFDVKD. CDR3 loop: CATSDSSGQETQYF. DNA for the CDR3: TGTGCCACCAGTGATTCCTCAGGGCAAGAGACCCAGTACTTC.

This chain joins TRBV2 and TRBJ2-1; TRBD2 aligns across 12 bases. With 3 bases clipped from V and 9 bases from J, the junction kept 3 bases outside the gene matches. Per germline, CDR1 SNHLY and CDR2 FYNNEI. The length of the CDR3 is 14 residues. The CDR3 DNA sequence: TGTGCCAGCAGTGATGAACTAGCGGGGGGTGAGCAGTTCTTC. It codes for CASSDELAGGEQFF.

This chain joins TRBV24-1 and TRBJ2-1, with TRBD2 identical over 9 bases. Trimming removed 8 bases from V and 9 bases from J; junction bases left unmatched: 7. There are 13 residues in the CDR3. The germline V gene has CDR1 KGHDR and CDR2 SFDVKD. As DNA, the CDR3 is TGTGCCACCATGTCTAGCGGGACGGGTGAGCAGTTCTTC. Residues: CATMSSGTGEQFF.